These 4 T cell receptor beta chains originate from one sample sequenced in a study of blood T cell repertoires in COVID-19. TCRdb keeps only in-frame clones here, not all; method: immunoSEQ multiplex PCR. The sample lists 200,000 to 250,000 clones; 80% to 90% were seen once. The sequencing sample was made of PBMCs or T cells enriched from blood (not recorded which). The receptors derive from a woman between 35 and 50 years old with acute COVID-19.

This chain links TRBV2 with TRBJ1-5, with 8 positions matching TRBD1. J was trimmed by 11 bases and V by 3 bases; bases with no gene match: 12. Germline V gene data show CDR1 as SNHLY and CDR2 as FYNNEI. CDR3 length equals 15 residues. CDR3 nucleotide sequence: TGTGCCAGCAGTGATCAGGGGGCGCGCATGGGGTCCCAGCATTTT. Amino acids: CASSDQGARMGSQHF.

The chain is built from TRBV5-6 and TRBJ1-4, with TRBD1 matching over 9 bases. Trimming removed 3 bases from V and 0 bases from J; junction bases left unmatched: 3. Germline CDR1 and CDR2: SGHDT and YYEEEE. The CDR3 runs to 16 residues. This CDR3 reads CASSWGTGTTNEKLFF. The CDR3 region has the DNA TGTGCCAGCAGCTGGGGGACAGGGACAACTAATGAAAAACTGTTTTTT.

On this clone: Other DNA sequences in the same sample also yield this CDR3. The V and J genes are TRBV18 and TRBJ1-2; D is unclear. In germline, CDR1 is KGHSH, CDR2 LQKENI. The length of the CDR3 is 13 residues. Trimming removed 2 bases from V and 5 bases from J, with 9 bases in between. The CDR3 DNA reads as TGTGCCAGCTCACCAGAGGGAGATTATGGCTACACCTTC. As protein: CASSPEGDYGYTF.

This chain joins TRBV24-1 and TRBJ1-2; D unresolved. V was clipped by 5 bases and J by 8 bases, with 14 bases between them. The CDR3 spans 13 residues. Germline V lookup: CDR1 KGHDR, CDR2 SFDVKD. CDR3 nucleotide sequence: TGTGCCACCAGTGGGACGACGGCGGGAGGCTACACCTTC. This codes for CATSGTTAGGYTF.